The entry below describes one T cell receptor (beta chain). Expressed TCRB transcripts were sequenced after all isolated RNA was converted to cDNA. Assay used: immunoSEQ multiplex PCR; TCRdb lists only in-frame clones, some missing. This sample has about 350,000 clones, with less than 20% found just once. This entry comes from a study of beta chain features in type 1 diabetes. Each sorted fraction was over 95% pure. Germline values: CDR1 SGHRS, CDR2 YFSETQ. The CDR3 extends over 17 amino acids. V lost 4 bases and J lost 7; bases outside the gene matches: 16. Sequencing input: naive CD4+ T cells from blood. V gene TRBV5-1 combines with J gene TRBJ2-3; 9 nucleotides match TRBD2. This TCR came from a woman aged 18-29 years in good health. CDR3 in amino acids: CASSPRAGSSGKNTQYF. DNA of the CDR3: TGCGCCAGCAGCCCTCGCGCGGGGTCTAGCGGGAAAAATACGCAGTATTTT.